These 9 T cell receptor beta chains were sequenced from one sample in a study of cytomegalovirus exposure and HLA in healthy donors. The primer mix had 60 Vbeta and 13 Jbeta primers. This table comes from immunoSEQ multiplex PCR, and its TCRdb copy is limited to in-frame clones, with some not included. The sample has some 200,000 clones; approximately 70% are singletons. Sequences were obtained from PBMCs. These receptors all stem from a man in his forties in good health and CMV-seropositive.

The CDR3 sequence is CASSQARQESQNIQYF. CDR3 sequence (DNA): TGCGCCAGCAGCCAAGCCAGACAGGAGTCGCAAAACATTCAGTACTTC. J is TRBJ2-4 and V is TRBV4-1; perhaps TRBD1 as D (6 bases). The CDR3 runs to 16 residues. Trimming stripped 1 base from V and 5 bases from J, with 15 bases between. The V gene's germline CDR1 is MGHRA and CDR2 YSYEKL.

This chain links TRBV5-6 with TRBJ1-5, with D perhaps TRBD1 (5 bases). This CDR3 spans 14 amino acids. CDR1 and CDR2 from the germline V gene are SGHDT and YYEEEE. V was clipped by 2 bases and J by 3 bases, with 9 bases between them. The CDR3 DNA sequence: TGTGCCAGCAGCTTCCAGGGAAACAATCAGCCCCAGCATTTT. Translating gives CASSFQGNNQPQHF.

The CDR3, as DNA: TGTGCCAGCAGCCCCTACTTACAGGGCTTCCAAGAGACCCAGTACTTC. It translates to CASSPYLQGFQETQYF. This chain links TRBV14 with TRBJ2-5; tentative D call: TRBD1 (6 bases). Germline V gene data show CDR1 as SGHDN and CDR2 as FVKESK. The CDR3 sequence is 16 residues long. V lost 4 bases to trimming and J lost 1 base, with 16 bases between them.

This clone was picked up a small number of times. The V call is TRBV21-1, the J call TRBJ2-1; the D call in the table, TRBD2, was not verified against the DNA. TRBV21-1 is a pseudogene. This CDR3 region has 16 residues. The CDR3 is CASSTQQPADDNEQFF. CDR3 in DNA: TGTGCCAGCAGCACCCAGCAGCCGGCGGATGACAATGAGCAGTTCTTC.

The J gene is TRBJ2-7, the V gene TRBV14, with D tentatively TRBD2 (5 bases). The V gene lost 3 bases and the J gene lost 4 bases, with 19 bases spanning the gap. CDR1 is SGHDN, CDR2 FVKESK, per germline. There are 16 residues in the CDR3. CDR3 nucleotide sequence: TGTGCCAGCAGCCAGGGCAGCGGTCGCACCAGTTACGAGCAGTACTTC. It codes for CASSQGSGRTSYEQYF.

This chain connects TRBV11-3 to TRBJ1-4; D ambiguous. Germline V gives CDR1 SGHNT, CDR2 YENEEA. This CDR3 is 12 amino acids long. The V gene lost 5 bases and the J gene lost 8 bases, with 9 bases spanning the gap. The CDR3 region has the DNA TGTGCCAGCAGCCCGGCCGGGGAAAAACTGTTTTTT. It codes for CASSPAGEKLFF.

The genes are TRBV9 and TRBJ2-5; the match to TRBD2 covers 8 bases. V was pared by 0 bases and J by 1 base, with 2 bases of the junction left unmatched. CDR1 is SGDLS and CDR2 is YYNGEE in the germline V gene. CDR3 size: 15 residues. The CDR3 region has the DNA TGTGCCAGCAGCGTAGCGGGGGGGCTCCAAGAGACCCAGTACTTC. Translating it yields CASSVAGGLQETQYF. Variable domain in full (rest from reference TRBV9 and TRBJ2-5): DSGVTQTPKHLITATGQRVTLRCSPRSGDLSVYWYQQSLDQGLQFLIQYYNGEERAKGNILERFSAQQFPDLHSELNLSSLELGDSALYFCASSVAGGLQETQYFGPGTRLLVL.

The gene calls are TRBV9 and TRBJ1-1, with D possibly TRBD1 on 5 matching bases. V lost 5 bases and J 3 bases, leaving 11 bases between the germline ends. Germline V gene sequence: CDR1 SGDLS, CDR2 YYNGEE. The CDR3 has 13 residues. The CDR3 spells CASSVTGYTEAFF. The DNA of the CDR3 is TGTGCCAGCAGTGTCACAGGATACACTGAAGCTTTCTTT.

The CDR3 coding sequence is TGTGCCAGCAGCTTGGACAGGGGTACCGGGGAGCTGTTTTTT. Its protein is CASSLDRGTGELFF. The gene calls are TRBV11-2 and TRBJ2-2; 9 positions agree with TRBD1. Germline-derived CDR1 and CDR2 are SGHAT and FQNNGV. This CDR3 is built from 14 residues. V was pared by 3 bases and J by 5 bases, with 1 base of the junction left unmatched.